The source of this TCR beta chain is a study of T cell responses to AZD1222 COVID-19 vaccine. Study results and caveats: Across the whole spike, CD4 TCRs peaked at regions 160-218 and 743-854. Spike-specific TCR breadth rose after two AZD1222 doses, and depth rose as well.

This CDR3 region has 15 residues. The germline V and J ends were trimmed by 3 bases and 1 base, with 13 bases remaining between them. Germline V gene lookup returns CDR1 LNHDA and CDR2 SQIVND (reference sequence). As regards this clone: Its specificity is unknown.

Only in-frame clones appear in the TCRdb table, and some are missing; sequencing was by immunoSEQ multiplex PCR. The table records about 150,000 clones, about 90% of them present only once. The chain has TRBV19 and TRBJ2-7; D is possibly TRBD1 (6 bases). The sample in question was peripheral blood, obtained 28 days after the second AZD1222 dose. The sequence was obtained from an adult who received the AZD1222 COVID-19 vaccine. CDR3 loop: CASSIGTLISYEQYF. The CDR3 coding sequence is TGTGCCAGTAGTATCGGGACATTAATATCCTACGAGCAGTACTTC.